The clone carrying this TCR beta chain has ten or more counts. What it binds is unknown. The CDR3 extends over 14 amino acids. V lost 4 bases and J lost 5; bases outside the gene matches: 7. The germline gives CDR1 MNHEY, CDR2 SVGAGI. These data belong to a study of regulatory T cells in long-lasting Graves disease. Findings and caveats of the study: It was in persistent disease that TRBV28, TRBJ1-2 and TRBJ2-5 were favored. The number of shared public clonotypes was higher in persistent patients (around 2,700) than new patients (966).

Arm-PCR of CDR3 regions and iRepertoire HTBI primers were the basis on which TCR beta libraries were built. TCRdb reanalysed the multiplex PCR reads using MiXCR and keeps one entry per CDR3 protein. The repertoire includes roughly 560,000 distinct CDR3 sequences, roughly a sixth of them detected once, and 20% to 25% sits in the top ten. Indicated time point: newly diagnosed GD, antithyroid drugs for less than 3 months. From RNA extracted from PBMCs, the TCR library was made. The sample also formed part of further work on T cells in Graves' hyperthyroidism and ophthalmopathy. That report adds: Absence of ophthalmopathy progression within 18 months defined stable Graves' hyperthyroidism.

The specimen was peripheral blood mononuclear cells (PBMCs), collected at new diagnosis, from a patient treated with antithyroid drugs. The chain has TRBV6-5 and TRBJ2-5; 7 nucleotides match TRBD2. The sequence was collected from a woman aged 40-60 years with Graves disease. CDR3 residues: CASSSGRGGETQYF. CDR3 in DNA: TGTGCCAGCAGTTCCGGTAGGGGAGGGGAGACCCAGTACTTC.